Here is one TCR beta chain with its context. The data were taken from a study of blood T cell repertoires in COVID-19. V gave up 5 bases and J gave up 15 bases; unmatched junction bases: 13. The germline V gene encodes CDR1 SGHAT and CDR2 FQNNGV. This CDR3 comprises 13 residues. In the authors' methods: Cell counts per sample came from amplifying reference gene primers. TCRdb keeps only in-frame clones here, not all; method: immunoSEQ multiplex PCR. V and J calls plus clone size are reproduced from that table; the DNA served to infer D and trimming. This table holds some 500,000 clones, around 89% found once. Two consecutive negative NP/OP PCR tests, clearance, or resolved symptoms defined Cohort 3 recovery.

The material sequenced was PBMCs or T cells enriched from blood (not recorded which). The chain links TRBV11-2 to TRBJ2-3; 8 nucleotides align to TRBD2. This sequence was found in a woman between 40 and 55 years old who had recovered from COVID-19. The CDR3 DNA reads TGTGCCAGCAGCCCCCGGGAGGGGTGGGCGAAATATTTT. Amino acid sequence: CASSPREGWAKYF.